The rows below give T cell receptor beta chains drawn from one sample of a study of blood T cells in healthy people across ages. Each CDR3 protein is one row after TCRdb ran MiXCR on the 5' RACE reads. This sample yields approximately 800,000 distinct CDR3 sequences, of which under 30% are seen a single time; 3% belongs to the top ten. These data also formed part of another study, on T cells of mothers and their children.

Sequenced sample: blood. These TCRs come from a boy between 10 and 17 years old in good health. Each CDR3 is given with its conserved first and last residue. The D gene is left open where the match is weak. Size tells how often a clone was seen (once, few, many) or the class of an expanded clone, and some rows leave it out.

abundance,d_gene,j_gene,v_gene,CDR3aa,CDR3nt
.,.,TRBJ1-1,TRBV5-4,CASSPRTDTEAFF,TGTGCCAGCAGCCCTAGGACGGACACTGAAGCTTTCTTT
few,.,TRBJ1-2,TRBV5-5,CASSLAIGVDYGYTF,TGTGCCAGCAGCTTGGCCATCGGCGTAGACTATGGCTACACCTTC
few,.,TRBJ2-1,TRBV27,CASSHAGVEQFF,TGTGCCAGCAGTCACGCAGGAGTTGAGCAGTTCTTC
few,TRBD1,TRBJ1-1,TRBV7-9,CASSLARGGQEDTEAFF,TGTGCCAGCAGCTTAGCGCGGGGGGGACAGGAGGATACTGAAGCTTTCTTT
.,TRBD1,TRBJ2-3,TRBV10-3,CASEATGGADTQYF,TGTGCCTCAGAGGCGACAGGGGGTGCAGATACGCAGTATTTT
.,TRBD1,TRBJ2-7,TRBV2,CASAGTGSSYEQYF,TGTGCCAGCGCGGGGACAGGGAGCTCCTACGAGCAGTACTTC
.,TRBD2,TRBJ2-7,TRBV9,CASSVRPIGAGGNYEQYF,TGTGCCAGCAGCGTCCGACCTATAGGGGCGGGGGGGAACTACGAGCAGTACTTC
few,.,TRBJ1-2,TRBV12-3/TRBV12-4,CASSQVFYGYTF,TGTGCCAGCAGTCAGGTGTTCTATGGCTACACCTTC
few,.,TRBJ2-5,TRBV28,CATRGASQETQYF,TGTGCCACCAGAGGCGCCTCCCAAGAGACCCAGTACTTC
few,.,TRBJ1-2,TRBV5-1,CASSLVAGRANYGYTF,TGCGCCAGCAGCTTGGTAGCGGGCAGGGCCAACTATGGCTACACCTTC
few,.,TRBJ1-2,TRBV21-1,CASSKAGTGYMRYGYTF,TGTGCCAGCAGCAAAGCGGGGACAGGGTATATGAGGTATGGCTACACCTTC
.,.,TRBJ2-5,TRBV20-1,CSARPTSRGSQETQYF,TGCAGTGCTAGACCGACTAGTAGGGGTTCCCAAGAGACCCAGTACTTC
.,.,TRBJ2-2,TRBV7-2,CASSLVSLRGGILSGELFF,TGTGCCAGCAGCTTAGTATCCTTGCGGGGTGGGATCCTGAGCGGGGAGCTGTTTTTT
few,.,TRBJ2-7,TRBV27,CASSFGSSSYEQYF,TGTGCCAGCAGTTTTGGCTCCAGCTCCTACGAGCAGTACTTC
.,TRBD1,TRBJ2-7,TRBV24-1,CATRGDRDYEQYF,TGTGCCACCAGGGGCGACAGGGACTACGAGCAGTACTTC
.,TRBD1,TRBJ2-1,TRBV9,CASSVGRYRGPDNEQFF,TGTGCCAGCAGCGTTGGCCGATACAGGGGGCCGGACAATGAGCAGTTCTTC
once,TRBD1,TRBJ2-7,TRBV3-1,CASSRRDRGYEQYF,TGTGCCAGCAGCCGACGGGACAGGGGCTACGAGCAGTACTTC
.,.,TRBJ1-2,TRBV6-1,CASKHPGWGKNPFGYTF,TGTGCCAGCAAGCATCCCGGATGGGGGAAGAATCCCTTTGGGTACACCTTC
.,TRBD2,TRBJ2-3,TRBV5-5,CASSLARTSGATDTQYF,TGTGCCAGCAGCTTGGCCCGGACTAGCGGTGCTACAGATACGCAGTATTTT
.,TRBD2,TRBJ2-1,TRBV29-1,CSSTSGANEQFF,TGCAGCTCGACTAGCGGGGCCAATGAGCAGTTCTTC
.,.,TRBJ1-1,TRBV10-3,CASDGGGEAFF,TGTGCCTCGGACGGCGGGGGGGAAGCTTTCTTT
.,.,TRBJ1-1,TRBV3-1,CASSQDMWQGSTEAFF,TGTGCCAGCAGCCAAGATATGTGGCAGGGAAGCACTGAAGCTTTCTTT
few,.,TRBJ2-5,TRBV18,CASSPPSHSQETQYF,TGTGCCAGCTCACCACCGTCGCACAGCCAAGAGACCCAGTACTTC
.,.,TRBJ2-1,TRBV5-1,CASSLRGGVYNERLF,TGCGCCAGCAGCTTGCGGGGCGGGGTATACAATGAGCGGCTCTTC
.,TRBD1,TRBJ1-4,TRBV29-1,CSVNRGEKLFF,TGCAGCGTGAACAGGGGTGAAAAACTGTTTTTT
once,TRBD1,TRBJ1-1,TRBV4-1,CASSQYPRDREAFF,TGCGCCAGCAGCCAGTACCCAAGGGACAGGGAAGCTTTCTTT
few,.,TRBJ1-2,TRBV5-5,CASSRGLTEPNYGYTF,TGTGCCAGCAGCAGAGGACTCACGGAGCCTAACTATGGCTACACCTTC
few,.,TRBJ1-1,TRBV7-2,CASSPVVGNTEAFF,TGTGCCAGCAGCCCCGTTGTGGGAAACACTGAAGCTTTCTTT
few,.,TRBJ2-1,TRBV29-1,CSVERGADTQFF,TGCAGCGTTGAAAGAGGAGCTGATACGCAGTTCTTC
.,.,TRBJ1-5,TRBV12-3/TRBV12-4,CASSFDGYSNQPQHF,TGTGCCAGCAGTTTTGACGGCTATAGCAATCAGCCCCAGCATTTT
few,TRBD1,TRBJ2-1,TRBV7-2,CASSAGTGTDNEQFF,TGTGCCAGCAGCGCCGGGACAGGGACGGACAATGAGCAGTTCTTC
few,TRBD1,TRBJ2-3,TRBV7-9,CASSDADRGTDTQYF,TGTGCCAGCAGCGACGCGGACAGGGGGACAGATACGCAGTATTTT
.,.,TRBJ2-1,TRBV6-2/TRBV6-3,CASFGAGSGAHEQFF,TGTGCCAGCTTTGGGGCAGGGTCAGGGGCCCATGAGCAGTTCTTC
.,TRBD1,TRBJ2-3,TRBV5-1,CASSTGGSSTDTQYF,TGCGCCAGCTCCACAGGGGGATCTAGCACAGATACGCAGTATTTT
.,TRBD1,TRBJ1-1,TRBV3-1,CASSHNGQGEAFF,TGTGCCAGCAGCCATAACGGACAGGGTGAAGCTTTCTTT
.,.,TRBJ1-1,TRBV5-1,CASSLQGGEAFF,TGCGCCAGCAGCTTACAGGGCGGTGAAGCTTTCTTT
few,.,TRBJ2-7,TRBV5-1,CASSLVLGGNYEQYF,TGCGCCAGCAGCTTGGTATTAGGCGGGAACTACGAGCAGTACTTC
.,.,TRBJ2-3,TRBV5-1,CASSLKRGGSDTQYF,TGCGCCAGCAGCTTGAAAAGGGGAGGCTCAGATACGCAGTATTTT
few,.,TRBJ2-1,TRBV30,CAWSVYNEQFF,TGTGCCTGGAGTGTATACAATGAGCAGTTCTTC
many,.,TRBJ1-6,TRBV7-9,CASSPDNSPLHF,TGTGCCAGCAGCCCCGATAATTCACCCCTCCACTTT
few,.,TRBJ2-5,TRBV5-1,CASSLGDLASVTPYF,TGCGCCAGCAGCTTGGGGGACCTCGCGTCTGTGACTCCGTACTTC
.,.,TRBJ2-1,TRBV5-1,CASSLGGLDEQFF,TGCGCCAGCAGCCTCGGGGGTTTGGATGAGCAGTTCTTC
.,TRBD2,TRBJ2-3,TRBV7-2,CASSMGGITDTQYF,TGTGCCAGCAGTATGGGGGGGATCACAGATACGCAGTATTTT
.,TRBD2,TRBJ2-1,TRBV4-1,CASSHSGGGYNEQFF,TGCGCCAGCAGCCACAGCGGGGGAGGCTACAATGAGCAGTTCTTC
.,.,TRBJ1-5,TRBV6-1,CASSEVAARGNQPQPF,TGTGCCAGCAGTGAAGTGGCCGCCCGGGGCAATCAGCCCCAGCCTTTT
.,.,TRBJ1-4,TRBV6-5,CASSRNRETLLKLFF,TGTGCCAGCAGCCGTAACAGGGAAACCCTCCTAAAACTGTTTTTT
.,.,TRBJ2-6,TRBV28,CASRWTVSGANVLTF,TGTGCCAGCAGGTGGACAGTCTCTGGGGCCAACGTCCTGACTTTC
.,TRBD1,TRBJ2-1,TRBV10-2,CASSESGDRGSYYNEQFF,TGCGCCAGCAGTGAGTCGGGGGACAGGGGCTCTTACTACAATGAGCAGTTCTTC
.,.,TRBJ2-2,TRBV7-2,CASSSVGRPGELFF,TGTGCCAGCAGCTCGGTTGGACGTCCCGGGGAGCTGTTTTTT
few,.,TRBJ2-5,TRBV5-1,CASSRGGTEETQYF,TGCGCCAGCAGCCGGGGCGGGACTGAAGAGACCCAGTACTTC
.,TRBD1,TRBJ2-7,TRBV9,CASSVGTGMNEQYF,TGTGCCAGCAGCGTAGGGACAGGGATGAACGAGCAGTACTTC
.,.,TRBJ2-4,TRBV29-1,CSVRLRLAKNIQYF,TGCAGCGTTCGACTTCGTTTAGCCAAAAACATTCAGTACTTC